This TCR beta chain comes out of a study of blood T cell repertoires in COVID-19. Overall study context: T cells, B-cell-depleted T cells, or PBMCs provided the cDNA or gDNA that served as material.

Losses at the gene ends were 4 bases for V and 7 bases for J; bases not matched to a gene: 12. The germline CDR1 and CDR2 sequences are SGHTA and FQGNSA. The CDR3 contains 17 residues. Per the authors' pipeline: Estimates of nucleated cell counts were drawn from the amplification of reference gene primers. Assay: immunoSEQ multiplex PCR; the TCRdb copy retains only in-frame clones and omits some. The D gene and trimming were derived from the DNA, and the V and J assignments and clone size from that table. The profile covers about 210,000 clones, with 86% appearing a single time and roughly 4.9% taken by the ten largest. Each exposed participant met a COVID-19 case in the 2 weeks preceding study entry.

The chain has TRBV7-2 and TRBJ2-4; 11 bases align to TRBD1. The clonotype comes from a woman aged 25 to 39 who had been exposed to COVID-19. The material sequenced was PBMCs or T cells enriched from blood (not recorded which). Here the CDR3 reads CASSWHPGQGVVNIQYF. CDR3 bases: TGTGCCAGCAGCTGGCATCCGGGACAGGGGGTAGTTAACATTCAGTACTTC. Variable domain in full (rest from reference TRBV7-2 and TRBJ2-4): GAGVSQSPSNKVTEKGKDVELRCDPISGHTALYWYRQSLGQGLEFLIYFQGNSAPDKSGLPSDRFSAERTGGSVSTLTIQRTQQEDSAVYLCASSWHPGQGVVNIQYFGAGTRLSVL.